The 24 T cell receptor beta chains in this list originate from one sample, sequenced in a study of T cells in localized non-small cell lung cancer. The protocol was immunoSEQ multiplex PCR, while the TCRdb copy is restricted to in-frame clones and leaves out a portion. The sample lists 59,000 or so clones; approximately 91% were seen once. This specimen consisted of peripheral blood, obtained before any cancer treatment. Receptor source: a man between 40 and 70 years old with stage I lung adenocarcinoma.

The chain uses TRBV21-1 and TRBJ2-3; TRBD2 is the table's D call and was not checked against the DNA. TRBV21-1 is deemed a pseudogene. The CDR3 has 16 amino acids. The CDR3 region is CASSSPGTSGTDTQYF. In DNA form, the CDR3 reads TGTGCCAGCAGCTCCCCCGGGACTAGCGGGACAGATACGCAGTATTTT.

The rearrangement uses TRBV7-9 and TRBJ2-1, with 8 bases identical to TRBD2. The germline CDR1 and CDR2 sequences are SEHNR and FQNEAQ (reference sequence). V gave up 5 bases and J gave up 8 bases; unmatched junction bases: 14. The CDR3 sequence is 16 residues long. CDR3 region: CASSLTGTRGIDEQFF. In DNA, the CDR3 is TGTGCCAGCAGCCTGACCGGGACTAGAGGTATCGATGAGCAGTTCTTC.

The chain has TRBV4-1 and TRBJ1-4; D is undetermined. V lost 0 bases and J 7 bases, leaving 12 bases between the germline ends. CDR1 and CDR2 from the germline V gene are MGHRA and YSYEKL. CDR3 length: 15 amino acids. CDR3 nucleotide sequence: TGCGCCAGCAGCCAAGATCGAGGCACACCTGAAAAACTGTTTTTT. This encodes CASSQDRGTPEKLFF.

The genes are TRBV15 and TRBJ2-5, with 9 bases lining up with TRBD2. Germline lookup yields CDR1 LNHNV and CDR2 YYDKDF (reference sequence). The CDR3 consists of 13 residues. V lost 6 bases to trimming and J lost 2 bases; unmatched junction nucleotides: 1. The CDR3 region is CATRLAGQETQYF. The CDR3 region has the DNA TGTGCCACCAGGCTAGCGGGACAAGAGACCCAGTACTTC.

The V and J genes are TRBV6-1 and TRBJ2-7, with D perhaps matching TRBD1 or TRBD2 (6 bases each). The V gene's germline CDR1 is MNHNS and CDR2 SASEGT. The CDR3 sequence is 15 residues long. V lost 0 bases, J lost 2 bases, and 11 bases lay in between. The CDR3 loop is CASSEALGGTYEQYF. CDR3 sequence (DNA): TGTGCCAGCAGTGAAGCCCTAGGGGGGACCTACGAGCAGTACTTC.

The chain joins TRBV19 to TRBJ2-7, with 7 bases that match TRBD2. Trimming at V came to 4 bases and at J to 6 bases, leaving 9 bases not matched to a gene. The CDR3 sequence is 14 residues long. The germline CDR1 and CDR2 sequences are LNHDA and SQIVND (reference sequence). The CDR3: CASSSSAGVGEQYF. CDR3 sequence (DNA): TGTGCCAGTAGTAGCTCCGCGGGAGTAGGCGAGCAGTACTTC.

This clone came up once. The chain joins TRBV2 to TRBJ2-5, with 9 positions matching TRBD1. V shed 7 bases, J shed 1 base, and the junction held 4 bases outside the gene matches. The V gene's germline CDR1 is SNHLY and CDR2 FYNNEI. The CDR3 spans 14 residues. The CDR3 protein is CASNTGGVQETQYF. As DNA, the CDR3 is TGTGCCAGCAATACAGGGGGCGTCCAAGAGACCCAGTACTTC.

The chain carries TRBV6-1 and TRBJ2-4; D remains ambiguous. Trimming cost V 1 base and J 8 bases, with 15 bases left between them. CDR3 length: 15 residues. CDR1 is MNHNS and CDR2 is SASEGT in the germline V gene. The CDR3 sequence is CASSEERNSWDIQYF. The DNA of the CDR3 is TGTGCCAGCAGTGAAGAACGGAACTCCTGGGACATTCAGTACTTC.

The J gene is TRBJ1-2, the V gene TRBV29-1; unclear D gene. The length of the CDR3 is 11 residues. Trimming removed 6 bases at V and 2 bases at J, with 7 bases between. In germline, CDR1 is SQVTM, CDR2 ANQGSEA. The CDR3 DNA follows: TGCAGCGTACTCTTGAACTATGGCTACACCTTC. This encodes CSVLLNYGYTF.

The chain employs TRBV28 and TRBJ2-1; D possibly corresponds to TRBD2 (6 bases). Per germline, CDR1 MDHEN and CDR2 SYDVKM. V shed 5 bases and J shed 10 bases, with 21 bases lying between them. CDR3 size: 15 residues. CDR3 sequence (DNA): TGTGCCAGCAGTCAACAGCGGGCGTCCCTTGTCGAGCAGTTCTTC. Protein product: CASSQQRASLVEQFF.

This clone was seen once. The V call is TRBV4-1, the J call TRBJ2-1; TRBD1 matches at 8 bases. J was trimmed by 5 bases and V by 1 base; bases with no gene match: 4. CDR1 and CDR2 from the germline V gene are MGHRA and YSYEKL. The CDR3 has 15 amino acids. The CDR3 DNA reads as TGCGCCAGCAGCCAAGGACAGGGGATCGACAATGAGCAGTTCTTC. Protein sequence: CASSQGQGIDNEQFF.

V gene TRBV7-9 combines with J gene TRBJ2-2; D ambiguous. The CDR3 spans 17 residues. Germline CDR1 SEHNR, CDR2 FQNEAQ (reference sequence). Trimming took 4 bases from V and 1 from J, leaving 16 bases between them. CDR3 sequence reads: CASSSYGPLENTGELFF. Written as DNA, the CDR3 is TGTGCCAGCAGCTCTTATGGCCCCTTAGAGAACACCGGGGAGCTGTTTTTT. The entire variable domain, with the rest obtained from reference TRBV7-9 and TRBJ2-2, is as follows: DTGVSQNPRHKITKRGQNVTFRCDPISEHNRLYWYRQTLGQGPEFLTYFQNEAQLEKSRLLSDRFSAERPKGSFSTLEIQRTEQGDSAMYLCASSSYGPLENTGELFFGEGSRLTVL.

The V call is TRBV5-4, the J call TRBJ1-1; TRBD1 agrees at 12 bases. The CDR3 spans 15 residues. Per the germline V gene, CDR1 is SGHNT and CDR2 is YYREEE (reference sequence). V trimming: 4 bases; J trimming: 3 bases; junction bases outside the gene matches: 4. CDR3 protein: CASSPGDRGHTEAFF. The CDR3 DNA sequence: TGTGCCAGCAGCCCGGGGGACAGGGGGCACACTGAAGCTTTCTTT.

CDR3 region: CASSVTPTNGYEQYF. The DNA of the CDR3 is TGTGCCAGCAGCGTAACCCCCACGAACGGGTACGAGCAGTACTTC. The chain links TRBV9 to TRBJ2-7; D gene unclear. CDR1 SGDLS and CDR2 YYNGEE come from the germline V gene. The CDR3 runs to 15 residues. Trimming removed 1 base at V and 4 bases at J, with 15 bases between.

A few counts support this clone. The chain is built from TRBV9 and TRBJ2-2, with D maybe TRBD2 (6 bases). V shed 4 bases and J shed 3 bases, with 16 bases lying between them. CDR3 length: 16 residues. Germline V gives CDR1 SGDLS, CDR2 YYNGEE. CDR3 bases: TGTGCCAGCAGCCCAGGGACGGGGAGGTACACCGGGGAGCTGTTTTTT. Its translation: CASSPGTGRYTGELFF.

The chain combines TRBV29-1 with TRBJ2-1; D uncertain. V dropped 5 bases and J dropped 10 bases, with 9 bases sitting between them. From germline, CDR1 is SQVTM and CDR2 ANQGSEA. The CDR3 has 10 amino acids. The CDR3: CSVQRIEQFF. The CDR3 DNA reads TGCAGCGTTCAGCGCATCGAGCAGTTCTTC.

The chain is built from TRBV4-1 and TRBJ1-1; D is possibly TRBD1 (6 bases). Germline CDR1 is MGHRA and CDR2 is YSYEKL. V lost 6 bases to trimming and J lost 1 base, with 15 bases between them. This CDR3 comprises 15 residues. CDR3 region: CASSPRAGENTEAFF. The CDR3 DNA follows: TGCGCCAGCAGTCCTAGGGCAGGGGAGAACACTGAAGCTTTCTTT.

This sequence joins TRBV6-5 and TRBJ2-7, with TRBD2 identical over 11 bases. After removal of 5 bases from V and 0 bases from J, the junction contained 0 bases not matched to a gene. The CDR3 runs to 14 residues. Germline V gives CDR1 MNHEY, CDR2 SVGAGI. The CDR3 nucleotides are TGTGCCAGCAGTGGACTAGCGGGCTCCTACGAGCAGTACTTC. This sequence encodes CASSGLAGSYEQYF.

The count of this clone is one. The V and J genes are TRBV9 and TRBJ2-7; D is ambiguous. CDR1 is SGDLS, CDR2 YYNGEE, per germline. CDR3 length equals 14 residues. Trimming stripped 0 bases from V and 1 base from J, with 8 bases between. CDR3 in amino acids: CASSVDLVSYEQYF. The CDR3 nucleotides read TGTGCCAGCAGCGTAGATCTTGTTTCCTACGAGCAGTACTTC.

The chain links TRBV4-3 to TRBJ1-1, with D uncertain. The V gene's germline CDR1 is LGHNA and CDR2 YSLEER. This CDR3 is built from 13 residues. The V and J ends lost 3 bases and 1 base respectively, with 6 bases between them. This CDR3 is CASSHRENTEAFF. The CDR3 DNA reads TGCGCCAGCAGCCACCGGGAGAACACTGAAGCTTTCTTT.

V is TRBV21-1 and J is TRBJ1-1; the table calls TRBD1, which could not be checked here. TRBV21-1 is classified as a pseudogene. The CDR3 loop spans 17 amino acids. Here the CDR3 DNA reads TGTGCCAGCAGCAAAACTCGACAGGGACCGTTGGGCACTGAAGCTTTCTTT. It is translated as CASSKTRQGPLGTEAFF.

The CDR3 DNA reads TGTGCCAGCAAGGGATGGACAGCAACTAATGAAAAACTGTTTTTT. This sequence encodes CASKGWTATNEKLFF. The chain uses TRBV27 and TRBJ1-4; D might be TRBD1 (6 bases). This CDR3 has 15 amino acids. V lost 7 bases to trimming and J lost 0 bases, with 12 bases between them. Germline V gene sequence: CDR1 MNHEY, CDR2 SMNVEV (reference sequence).

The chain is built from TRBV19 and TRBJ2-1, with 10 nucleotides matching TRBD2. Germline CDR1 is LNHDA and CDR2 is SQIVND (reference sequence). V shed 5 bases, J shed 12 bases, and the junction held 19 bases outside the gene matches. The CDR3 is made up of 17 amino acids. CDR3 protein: CASSPSPPGLATVTQFF. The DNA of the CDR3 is TGTGCCAGTAGTCCCTCCCCGCCGGGACTAGCGACTGTAACGCAGTTCTTC.

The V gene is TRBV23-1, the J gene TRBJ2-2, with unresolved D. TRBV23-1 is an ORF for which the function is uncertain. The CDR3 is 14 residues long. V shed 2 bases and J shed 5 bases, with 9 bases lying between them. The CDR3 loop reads CASSQLVRTGELFF. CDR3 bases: TGCGCCAGCAGTCAACTGGTAAGGACCGGGGAGCTGTTTTTT.